In its sample, the clone carrying this T cell receptor (beta chain) was seen many times. Per germline, CDR1 MGHRA and CDR2 YSYEKL. The CDR3 runs to 15 residues. V was shortened by 2 bases and J by 9 bases, with 19 bases between the two germline ends. These data come from a study of CD8 T cells in ankylosing spondylitis. With molecular barcodes, quantitative 5'-RACE was used to make the TCR beta libraries. Each CDR3 protein is one row after TCRdb ran MiXCR on the 5' RACE reads. Among some 350,000 distinct CDR3 sequences listed, 14% to 15% were seen once. This chain links TRBV4-1 with TRBJ1-2; unclear D gene. Sequencing used blood, either unsorted or a sorted T cell fraction (not recorded which). This TCR was sampled from a male donor with ankylosing spondylitis or in good health (not recorded which). CDR3 amino acids: CASSQSNQESMSYTF. The CDR3 bases are TGCGCCAGCAGCCAATCCAACCAGGAATCTATGAGCTACACCTTC.